A single sample is the source of the 17 T cell receptor beta chains below, sequenced in a study of OX40 agonist ivuxolimab in advanced cancers. Only in-frame clones appear in the TCRdb table, and some are missing; sequencing was by immunoSEQ multiplex PCR. The sample contains roughly 81,000 clones, around 90% of which appear only once. The starting material was CD4+ or CD8+ T cells sorted from blood, obtained in a trial of the OX40 agonist ivuxolimab. The receptors were sampled from an adult with an advanced solid tumor such as melanoma, head and neck, liver or kidney cancer.

This clone was counted a single time. The chain couples TRBV9 to TRBJ2-1; D unclear. The CDR3 covers 16 residues. Germline V CDR1 and CDR2: SGDLS, YYNGEE. Deletions cut 4 bases from V and 3 bases from J, with 17 bases between. DNA for the CDR3: TGTGCCAGCAGCCCCCGGATGACTTTATACTACAATGAGCAGTTCTTC. Encoded protein: CASSPRMTLYYNEQFF.

The chain joins TRBV28 to TRBJ1-6; 7 positions match TRBD1. The V gene end was trimmed by 4 bases and the J gene end by 9 bases; junction bases not matched to a gene: 9. The CDR3 is made up of 15 amino acids. In germline, CDR1 is MDHEN, CDR2 SYDVKM. DNA for the CDR3: TGTGCCAGCAGTTCCCCAGGGGGTACGGCTTCACCCCTCCACTTT. This translates into CASSSPGGTASPLHF.

The rearrangement links TRBV29-1 to TRBJ2-7, with 7 nucleotides matching TRBD1. CDR1 and CDR2 (germline): SQVTM, ANQGSEA. The CDR3 has 13 amino acids. V was clipped by 7 bases and J by 2 bases; unmatched bases: 8. The CDR3 DNA reads TGCAGCGGCCGGACAGGAGGAGCCTACGAGCAGTACTTC. Protein sequence: CSGRTGGAYEQYF.

The rearrangement uses TRBV7-2 and TRBJ2-5; 14 bases are shared with TRBD2. The CDR3 spans 17 residues. The V gene end was trimmed by 1 base and the J gene end by 2 bases; junction bases not matched to a gene: 3. Germline assignment: CDR1 SGHTA and CDR2 FQGNSA. As DNA, the CDR3 is TGTGCCAGCAGCTTAGGAGGACTAGCGGGGGGACAAGAGACCCAGTACTTC. As protein: CASSLGGLAGGQETQYF.

V usage is TRBV28 and J usage is TRBJ1-4; 8 bases map to TRBD1. Germline V gene sequence: CDR1 MDHEN, CDR2 SYDVKM. Unmatched junction bases numbered 12, after V lost 4 bases and J lost 8 bases. There are 16 residues in the CDR3. CDR3 amino acids: CASSSNNGQGREKLFF. Here the CDR3 DNA reads TGTGCCAGCAGTTCTAATAACGGACAGGGTAGAGAAAAACTGTTTTTT.

This chain joins TRBV10-3 and TRBJ1-5, with unresolved D. The CDR3 totals 14 residues. Germline V CDR1 and CDR2: ENHRY, SYGVKD. The germline V and J ends were trimmed by 10 bases and 5 bases, with 18 bases remaining between them. The CDR3 loop is CATGKGGSYQPQHF. CDR3 nucleotides: TGTGCCACCGGGAAGGGTGGTTCGTATCAGCCCCAGCATTTT.

This clone was picked up one time. The chain carries TRBV5-1 and TRBJ1-1, with D uncertain. Trimming removed 0 bases from V and 5 bases from J, with 17 bases in between. Per the germline V gene, CDR1 is SGHRS and CDR2 is YFSETQ. The CDR3 consists of 16 residues. CDR3: CASSLGWTRPLTEAFF. Here the CDR3 DNA reads TGCGCCAGCAGCTTGGGCTGGACCAGGCCCCTGACTGAAGCTTTCTTT. The full variable domain, its missing parts supplied by reference TRBV5-1 and TRBJ1-1, is KAGVTQTPRYLIKTRGQQVTLSCSPISGHRSVSWYQQTPGQGLQFLFEYFSETQRNKGNFPGRFSGRQFSNSRSEMNVSTLELGDSALYLCASSLGWTRPLTEAFFGQGTRLTVV.

The V and J genes are TRBV4-3 and TRBJ2-2, with no clear D. The germline CDR1 and CDR2 sequences are LGHNA and YSLEER. V gave up 2 bases and J gave up 8 bases, with 9 bases separating them. This CDR3 is 13 amino acids long. The CDR3 coding sequence is TGCGCCAGCAGCCAATTCTCGCTTGGGGAGCTGTTTTTT. It yields the protein CASSQFSLGELFF.

The chain links TRBV18 to TRBJ2-7; no clear D gene. This CDR3 spans 13 amino acids. The germline V gene has CDR1 KGHSH and CDR2 LQKENI. Trimming shortened V by 2 bases and J by 2 bases, and 7 bases separated the two germline ends. The CDR3: CASSPGPTYEQYF. Here the CDR3 DNA reads TGTGCCAGCTCACCAGGACCGACCTACGAGCAGTACTTC.

This clone came up once. The gene calls are TRBV29-1 and TRBJ1-2, with D possibly matching TRBD1 (5 bases). Trimming cost V 5 bases and J 7 bases, with 11 bases left between them. Germline CDR1 reads SQVTM; CDR2 reads ANQGSEA. This CDR3 has 11 residues. The CDR3 is CSVTQGGGYTF. The CDR3 coding sequence is TGCAGCGTTACTCAGGGAGGTGGCTACACCTTC.

The chain combines TRBV29-1 with TRBJ1-1, with D possibly matching TRBD1 (6 bases). V was pared by 7 bases and J by 1 base, with 13 bases between. The CDR3 contains 13 residues. Germline CDR1 reads SQVTM; CDR2 reads ANQGSEA. CDR3 sequence: CSASQGTNTEAFF. CDR3 DNA sequence: TGCAGCGCTTCCCAGGGGACGAACACTGAAGCTTTCTTT.

The chain links TRBV5-1 to TRBJ1-1; the D gene is possibly TRBD1 (5 bases). Trimming stripped 1 base from V and 8 bases from J, with 21 bases between. The CDR3 has 16 amino acids. Germline CDR1 and CDR2: SGHRS and YFSETQ. In DNA form, the CDR3 reads TGCGCCAGCAGCTTGTCAGGGTCTCTGATCAACGCCGAAGCTTTCTTT. Encoded protein: CASSLSGSLINAEAFF.

The chain combines TRBV5-5 with TRBJ2-2; D is possibly TRBD1 or TRBD2 (5 bases each). The germline V gene encodes CDR1 SGHKS and CDR2 YYEKEE (reference sequence). There are 16 residues in the CDR3. V was pared by 0 bases and J by 1 base, with 10 bases between. The CDR3: CASSLAGDQNTGELFF. CDR3 sequence (DNA): TGTGCCAGCAGCTTGGCCGGGGACCAGAACACCGGGGAGCTGTTTTTT.

V usage is TRBV7-8 and J usage is TRBJ1-5; TRBD1 matches 9 bases. CDR1 is SGHVS, CDR2 FQNEAQ, per germline. The CDR3 extends over 15 amino acids. Losses at the gene ends were 3 bases for V and 1 base for J; bases not matched to a gene: 1. The chain's CDR3 is CASSFGTGSNQPQHF. The CDR3 DNA reads as TGTGCCAGCAGCTTCGGGACAGGGAGCAATCAGCCCCAGCATTTT.

The rearrangement links TRBV4-1 to TRBJ2-3; maybe TRBD2 (5 bases). The V end lost 0 bases, the J end lost 0 bases, and 10 bases lay between the germline ends. This CDR3 region has 16 residues. Germline V CDR1 and CDR2: MGHRA, YSYEKL. DNA of the CDR3: TGCGCCAGCAGCCAAGATCGGGGAACTAGCACAGATACGCAGTATTTT. It specifies CASSQDRGTSTDTQYF.

The V gene is TRBV14, the J gene TRBJ2-3; no definite D call. The CDR3 loop spans 16 amino acids. Per germline, CDR1 SGHDN and CDR2 FVKESK. V lost 7 bases and J 0 bases, leaving 17 bases between the germline ends. The CDR3 loop is CASTLFLGSSTDTQYF. CDR3 DNA sequence: TGTGCCAGCACCCTATTCCTGGGGTCTAGCACAGATACGCAGTATTTT.

This clone has just a few counts. V and J are TRBV11-3 and TRBJ2-1, with D perhaps given as TRBD1 or TRBD2 (5 bases each). The germline CDR1 and CDR2 sequences are SGHNT and YENEEA. This CDR3 comprises 14 residues. Between the trimmed V and J ends, which lost 1 base and 8 bases, there was a span of 12 bases. The CDR3 nucleotides are TGTGCCAGCAGCTTAGGGGGGAATGGCGATGAGCAGTTCTTC. Amino acids: CASSLGGNGDEQFF.